One and the same sample provided the 31 T cell receptor beta chains below, sequenced in a study of blood T cell repertoires in COVID-19. Only in-frame clones appear in the TCRdb table, and some are missing; sequencing was by immunoSEQ multiplex PCR. The sample has some 140,000 clones, around 75% seen once. The specimen was peripheral blood. The receptors stem from a woman in her 70s with COVID-19, enrolled during active disease.

The CDR3 nucleotides are TGTGCCAGCTCACTCAATACGGGACAGGGAAACATTCAGTACTTC. This codes for CASSLNTGQGNIQYF. The chain links TRBV18 to TRBJ2-4; 9 bases match TRBD1. The germline V gene encodes CDR1 KGHSH and CDR2 LQKENI. This CDR3 contains 15 residues. The ends lost 4 bases at V and 6 bases at J; junction bases unmatched: 7.

This sequence joins TRBV4-2 and TRBJ1-1, with D hard to call. The V gene's germline CDR1 is LGHNA and CDR2 YNFKEQ. The CDR3 length is 14 residues. V lost 1 base and J lost 5, with 11 bases in between. CDR3 residues: CASSQGASGTEAFF. The CDR3 DNA reads TGTGCCAGCAGCCAAGGAGCGAGTGGGACTGAAGCTTTCTTT.

The V gene is TRBV7-9, the J gene TRBJ1-2, with 9 bases that match TRBD1. J was trimmed by 8 bases and V by 6 bases; bases with no gene match: 10. Per germline, CDR1 SEHNR and CDR2 FQNEAQ (reference sequence). This CDR3 contains 14 residues. CDR3 loop: CASSRDRDILGYTF. For the CDR3, the DNA is TGTGCCAGCAGTCGGGACAGGGATATATTAGGCTACACCTTC.

This clone was recorded only once. The chain has TRBV9 and TRBJ1-5; a possible D gene is TRBD1 (5 bases). Germline V lookup: CDR1 SGDLS, CDR2 YYNGEE. The CDR3 length is 15 residues. V was cut by 5 bases and J by 0 bases, with 12 bases left in between. CDR3 nucleotides: TGTGCCAGCAGTCCTCTGGGGGGTAGCAATCAGCCCCAGCATTTT. Its translation: CASSPLGGSNQPQHF.

The chain recombines TRBV11-1 with TRBJ1-5, with D perhaps TRBD1 (6 bases). The CDR3 length is 13 residues. CDR1 is SGHAT and CDR2 is FQDESV in the germline V gene (reference sequence). Between the trimmed V and J ends, which lost 5 bases and 5 bases, there was a span of 10 bases. The CDR3 DNA reads TGTGCCAGCAGCCCGGACAGAGATCAGCCCCAGCATTTT. Translating gives CASSPDRDQPQHF.

V is TRBV5-4 and J is TRBJ2-2; 9 positions match TRBD1. Germline trimming cut 4 bases from V and 7 bases from J; bases unmatched to any gene: 8. There are 15 residues in the CDR3. Per the germline V gene, CDR1 is SGHNT and CDR2 is YYREEE (reference sequence). The CDR3 region is CASSGPGQGNGELFF. Written as DNA, the CDR3 is TGTGCCAGCAGCGGGCCGGGACAGGGTAACGGGGAGCTGTTTTTT.

CDR3 coding DNA: TGTGCCAGCAGGGCAACAGGGTACTCTGGAAACACCATATATTTT. Amino acid sequence: CASRATGYSGNTIYF. This chain connects TRBV6-5 to TRBJ1-3; a weak D match, TRBD1 (6 bases). V lost 6 bases and J 0 bases, leaving 12 bases between the germline ends. Germline V gives CDR1 MNHEY, CDR2 SVGAGI. The CDR3 loop spans 15 amino acids.

The J gene is TRBJ2-7, the V gene TRBV5-1; possibly TRBD1 for D (6 bases). Trimming removed 4 bases at V and 3 bases at J, with 17 bases between. Germline lookup yields CDR1 SGHRS and CDR2 YFSETQ. The CDR3 loop spans 15 amino acids. CDR3 nucleotides: TGCGCCAGCAGCCCGTCTCCGGACAGAAACTACGAGCAGTACTTC. Its translation is CASSPSPDRNYEQYF.

The rearrangement joins TRBV4-2 to TRBJ2-7, with TRBD2 as a possible D gene (6 bases). Germline V CDR1 and CDR2: LGHNA, YNFKEQ. With 1 base removed from V and 2 bases from J, the gap between germline ends came to 15 bases. This CDR3 is 16 amino acids long. Written as DNA, the CDR3 is TGTGCCAGCAGCCAAGCGGGGGACGGACGGACCTACGAGCAGTACTTC. It encodes CASSQAGDGRTYEQYF.

The DNA for the CDR3 is TGCAGTGCTCAACGACAGGGCTTTGCTTTCTTT. This encodes CSAQRQGFAFF. The chain combines TRBV20-1 with TRBJ1-1; 7 bases are shared with TRBD1. In germline, CDR1 is DFQATT, CDR2 SNEGSKA (reference sequence). The ends lost 5 bases at V and 11 bases at J; junction bases unmatched: 8. This CDR3 is built from 11 residues.

This clone has only one observation. The chain is built from TRBV7-2 and TRBJ2-1, with 11 bases identical to TRBD1. The trim removed 5 bases at V and 7 bases at J, leaving 7 bases unmatched. The CDR3 contains 15 residues. Germline assignment: CDR1 SGHTA and CDR2 FQGNSA. The CDR3 DNA is TGTGCCAGCAGCACGGGACAGGGGGTTGGGAATGAGCAGTTCTTC. Amino acid sequence: CASSTGQGVGNEQFF.

This rearrangement joins TRBV7-8 to TRBJ1-3; unclear D gene. Germline values: CDR1 SGHVS, CDR2 FQNEAQ. V dropped 5 bases and J dropped 0 bases, with 11 bases sitting between them. The CDR3 has 15 residues. The CDR3 DNA is TGTGCCAGCAGCCCCCGGGTCACCTCTGGAAACACCATATATTTT. Translation gives CASSPRVTSGNTIYF.

The chain couples TRBV11-1 to TRBJ2-3; 11 bases match TRBD2. V lost 3 bases and J lost 3; bases outside the gene matches: 5. Germline V CDR1 and CDR2: SGHAT, FQDESV (reference sequence). The length of the CDR3 is 16 residues. DNA for the CDR3: TGTGCCAGCAGCTTTACTAGCGGGGGTAAAACAGATACGCAGTATTTT. Translation: CASSFTSGGKTDTQYF.

The V and J genes are TRBV6-5 and TRBJ1-2; the D is unclear. The CDR3 covers 15 residues. The germline V gene encodes CDR1 MNHEY and CDR2 SVGAGI. V gave up 10 bases and J gave up 4 bases, with 22 bases separating them. As DNA, the CDR3 is TGTGCCACCGGGTCGGGGTCAGGTCAGTCCTATGGCTACACCTTC. Protein sequence: CATGSGSGQSYGYTF.

This clone was recorded once. V gene TRBV5-4 combines with J gene TRBJ2-7; TRBD1 matches 10 bases. V dropped 0 bases and J dropped 2; count of bases not matched to a gene: 5. The germline gives CDR1 SGHNT, CDR2 YYREEE (reference sequence). This CDR3 spans 16 amino acids. The CDR3 sequence is CASSLGAGTGAYEQYF. The CDR3 DNA follows: TGTGCCAGCAGCTTGGGAGCCGGGACAGGGGCCTACGAGCAGTACTTC.

The chain carries TRBV6-5 and TRBJ2-7, with TRBD1 matching over 12 bases. Germline V gives CDR1 MNHEY, CDR2 SVGAGI. The V segment lost 0 bases and the J segment 5 bases; nucleotides outside the gene matches: 5. The CDR3 totals 16 residues. DNA for the CDR3: TGTGCCAGCAGTTACTCCGGGACAGGGGGCCCCAACGAGCAGTACTTC. This encodes CASSYSGTGGPNEQYF.

The CDR3 loop is CASSFGTGRETQYF. As DNA, the CDR3 is TGTGCCAGCAGCTTTGGGACAGGGAGAGAGACCCAGTACTTC. J is TRBJ2-5 and V is TRBV7-8, with 9 bases lining up with TRBD1. V lost 3 bases, J lost 4 bases, and 3 bases stayed unmatched. This CDR3 has 14 amino acids. Per the germline V gene, CDR1 is SGHVS and CDR2 is FQNEAQ.

The chain employs TRBV9 and TRBJ2-5; TRBD2 might be the D (6 bases). This CDR3 contains 14 residues. V was shortened by 3 bases and J by 3 bases, with 12 bases between the two germline ends. Germline CDR1 reads SGDLS; CDR2 reads YYNGEE. CDR3 DNA: TGTGCCAGCAGCGCGGGACTCTTCGAAGAGACCCAGTACTTC. Translating it yields CASSAGLFEETQYF.

The chain is built from TRBV7-9 and TRBJ2-3; tentative D call: TRBD2 (6 bases). This CDR3 is built from 15 residues. V was cut by 5 bases and J by 1 base, with 13 bases left in between. Germline loops: CDR1 SEHNR, CDR2 FQNEAQ (reference sequence). CDR3: CASSTGDFRTDTQYF. CDR3 DNA sequence: TGTGCCAGCAGCACGGGGGACTTCCGCACAGATACGCAGTATTTT.

The V and J genes are TRBV5-4 and TRBJ1-2, with 9 bases that match TRBD1. The length of the CDR3 is 13 residues. The trim removed 4 bases at V and 5 bases at J, leaving 3 bases unmatched. CDR1 is SGHNT, CDR2 YYREEE, per germline (reference sequence). The DNA of the CDR3 is TGTGCCAGCAGCGCTGACAGGGGGTATGGCTACACCTTC. This codes for CASSADRGYGYTF.

The V call is TRBV30, the J call TRBJ2-1; 7 bases align to TRBD2. This CDR3 is built from 16 residues. Germline CDR1 reads GTSNPN; CDR2 reads SVGIG (reference sequence). With V trimmed by 4 bases and J by 3 bases, 12 bases remained unmatched. The CDR3 nucleotides are TGTGCCTGGACCGGTACGGGAAGCGGGGTCTACAATGAGCAGTTCTTC. It codes for CAWTGTGSGVYNEQFF.

The rearrangement links TRBV6-5 to TRBJ1-5; D perhaps matches TRBD1 (6 bases). Germline-derived CDR1 and CDR2 are MNHEY and SVGAGI. The V gene lost 7 bases and the J gene lost 0 bases, with 10 bases spanning the gap. The CDR3 is 14 amino acids. CDR3 protein: CASKGHSSNQPQHF. As DNA, the CDR3 is TGTGCCAGCAAGGGACACAGTAGCAATCAGCCCCAGCATTTT.

The genes are TRBV19 and TRBJ2-2; maybe TRBD2 (5 bases). Per germline, CDR1 LNHDA and CDR2 SQIVND (reference sequence). Trimming left V 3 bases short and J 1 base short, with 9 bases between. CDR3 size: 15 residues. CDR3 sequence (DNA): TGTGCCAGTAGTATCGAGGGCGTGAACACCGGGGAGCTGTTTTTT. Residues: CASSIEGVNTGELFF.

V gene TRBV27 combines with J gene TRBJ1-2, with 7 bases aligning to TRBD1. The junction had 16 bases not matched to a gene; V was cut back by 5 bases and J by 4 bases. This CDR3 is 17 amino acids long. Looked up from germline, CDR1 is MNHEY and CDR2 is SMNVEV (reference sequence). DNA of the CDR3: TGTGCCAGCAGTCTCTCGACAGGGTCCGTATCCATCTATGGCTACACCTTC. It codes for CASSLSTGSVSIYGYTF.

The chain couples TRBV5-8 to TRBJ1-2, with 10 bases lining up with TRBD1. Germline V gene lookup returns CDR1 SGHTS and CDR2 YDEGEE. The CDR3 is 16 amino acids. J was trimmed by 3 bases and V by 3 bases; bases with no gene match: 8. For the CDR3, the DNA is TGTGCCAGCAGCTACAAGACAGGGGGCTATGACTATGGCTACACCTTC. It is translated as CASSYKTGGYDYGYTF. The full variable domain, rest sourced from reference TRBV5-8 and TRBJ1-2, is EAGVTQSPTHLIKTRGQQATLRCSPISGHTSVYWYQQALGLGLQFLLWYDEGEERNRGNFPPRFSGRQFPNYSSELNVNALELEDSALYLCASSYKTGGYDYGYTFGSGTRLTVV.

In this sample, this clone turned up many times. The chain uses TRBV20-1 and TRBJ1-2; 8 positions match TRBD1. CDR3 length: 15 amino acids. V trimming: 3 bases; J trimming: 8 bases; junction bases outside the gene matches: 14. Germline lookup yields CDR1 DFQATT and CDR2 SNEGSKA (reference sequence). The CDR3 bases are TGCAGTGCTAGTTTGGCGACGGACAGGGTCTCCGGCTACACCTTC. Protein product: CSASLATDRVSGYTF.

The chain recombines TRBV5-3 with TRBJ2-5; TRBD2 agrees at 8 bases. TRBV5-3 is designated an ORF whose function remains uncertain. The length of the CDR3 is 12 residues. V gave up 10 bases and J gave up 5 bases; unmatched junction bases: 7. The CDR3 DNA is TGTGCCCCCGGGGGGGCATTGGAGACCCAGTACTTC. Translating gives CAPGGALETQYF.

The CDR3 sequence is CASSLRASGNNEQFF. CDR3 bases: TGCGCCAGCAGCTTGAGGGCTAGCGGGAACAATGAGCAGTTCTTC. The chain couples TRBV5-1 to TRBJ2-1; 9 nucleotides line up with TRBD2. Trimming removed 1 base from V and 5 bases from J; junction bases left unmatched: 4. The germline CDR1 and CDR2 sequences are SGHRS and YFSETQ. The CDR3 covers 15 residues. Combining the CDR3 with reference TRBV5-1 and TRBJ2-1 gives the whole variable domain KAGVTQTPRYLIKTRGQQVTLSCSPISGHRSVSWYQQTPGQGLQFLFEYFSETQRNKGNFPGRFSGRQFSNSRSEMNVSTLELGDSALYLCASSLRASGNNEQFFGPGTRLTVL.

The table lists this clone with a count of one. The CDR3 DNA sequence: TGCGCCAGCAGTGTCCAAGGGGACACTGAAGCTTTCTTT. Translation gives CASSVQGDTEAFF. The chain employs TRBV10-2 and TRBJ1-1; D possibly corresponds to TRBD1 (5 bases). The V and J ends lost 4 bases and 3 bases respectively, with 9 bases between them. Germline CDR1 and CDR2: WSHSY and SAAADI. The CDR3 is made up of 13 amino acids.

This clone was counted a single time. V and J are TRBV18 and TRBJ1-2; 9 bases are a match to TRBD1. Germline V gene lookup returns CDR1 KGHSH and CDR2 LQKENI. V lost 3 bases, J lost 7 bases, and 6 bases stayed unmatched. There are 14 residues in the CDR3. The DNA of the CDR3 is TGTGCCAGCTCACCCGGGACAGGGAAGGGTGGCTACACCTTC. It codes for CASSPGTGKGGYTF.

The rearrangement joins TRBV29-1 to TRBJ2-3; 7 positions match TRBD2. J was trimmed by 2 bases and V by 6 bases; bases with no gene match: 11. Germline-derived CDR1 and CDR2 are SQVTM and ANQGSEA. The CDR3 contains 15 residues. For the CDR3, the DNA is TGCAGCGTAGGGGAAGGTAGCGGGTTCACAGATACGCAGTATTTT. Translated, it gives CSVGEGSGFTDTQYF.